This is a list of T cell receptor beta chains from one sample in a study of blood T cell repertoires in COVID-19. Libraries were prepared by immunoSEQ multiplex PCR; TCRdb keeps only in-frame clonotypes and omits some of them. The table has approximately 270,000 clones, about 85% seen once. Sequencing was performed on peripheral blood. These receptor sequences come from a man younger than 35 with active or convalescent COVID-19. CDR3s include the opening cysteine and the closing phenylalanine or tryptophan. A D gene is named only where the DNA matches it firmly. The size of a clone is reported for some rows only, either as once, few or many, or as a class for expanded clones.

clone_size: NA; j_call: TRBJ2-2; v_call: TRBV5-4; cdr3_length: 17; d_call: NA; cdr3_aa: CASSPTPGLSNTGELFF; cdr3_nt: TGTGCCAGCAGCCCCACCCCGGGACTTTCGAACACCGGGGAGCTGTTTTTT
clone_size: NA; j_call: TRBJ2-5; v_call: TRBV29-1; cdr3_length: 15; d_call: TRBD1; cdr3_aa: CSVQGRDRAPETQYF; cdr3_nt: TGCAGCGTTCAAGGCCGGGACAGGGCCCCAGAGACCCAGTACTTC
clone_size: NA; j_call: TRBJ1-5; v_call: TRBV6-6; cdr3_length: 20; d_call: TRBD1; cdr3_aa: CASSYDRDRTSPTSNQPQHF; cdr3_nt: TGTGCCAGCAGCTATGATCGGGACAGAACGTCACCCACTAGCAATCAGCCCCAGCATTTT
clone_size: NA; j_call: TRBJ1-1; v_call: TRBV11-2; cdr3_length: 14; d_call: NA; cdr3_aa: CASALGSGMSEAFF; cdr3_nt: TGTGCCAGCGCTCTGGGCAGTGGCATGAGTGAAGCTTTCTTT
clone_size: NA; j_call: TRBJ2-1; v_call: TRBV19; cdr3_length: 16; d_call: TRBD2; cdr3_aa: CASSPSLAGGSNEQFF; cdr3_nt: TGTGCCAGTAGTCCCTCTCTAGCGGGAGGGTCGAATGAGCAGTTCTTC
clone_size: NA; j_call: TRBJ1-1; v_call: TRBV14; cdr3_length: 13; d_call: NA; cdr3_aa: CASSQLMNTEAFF; cdr3_nt: TGTGCCAGCAGCCAGCTAATGAACACTGAAGCTTTCTTT
clone_size: NA; j_call: TRBJ1-1; v_call: TRBV18; cdr3_length: 15; d_call: NA; cdr3_aa: CASSRRGQTEGEAFF; cdr3_nt: TGTGCCAGCTCACGTAGGGGACAAACCGAGGGGGAAGCTTTCTTT
clone_size: NA; j_call: TRBJ1-4; v_call: TRBV19; cdr3_length: 12; d_call: NA; cdr3_aa: CASSATPEKLFF; cdr3_nt: TGTGCCAGTAGTGCCACTCCTGAAAAACTGTTTTTT
clone_size: NA; j_call: TRBJ1-1; v_call: TRBV2; cdr3_length: 12; d_call: NA; cdr3_aa: CASSGGPRVSFF; cdr3_nt: TGTGCCAGCAGTGGAGGTCCTCGGGTATCCTTCTTT
clone_size: NA; j_call: TRBJ2-2; v_call: TRBV19; cdr3_length: 13; d_call: NA; cdr3_aa: CASSIRGAGELFF; cdr3_nt: TGTGCCAGTAGTATACGGGGAGCCGGGGAGCTGTTTTTT
clone_size: NA; j_call: TRBJ2-5; v_call: TRBV6-2/TRBV6-3; cdr3_length: 18; d_call: TRBD2; cdr3_aa: CASSLGTSGGHFQETQYF; cdr3_nt: TGTGCCAGCAGTCTCGGGACTAGCGGGGGGCACTTCCAAGAGACCCAGTACTTC
clone_size: NA; j_call: TRBJ2-1; v_call: TRBV4-3; cdr3_length: 16; d_call: NA; cdr3_aa: CASSQDFRYNYNEQFF; cdr3_nt: TGCGCCAGCAGCCAAGATTTCCGATACAACTACAATGAGCAGTTCTTC
clone_size: few; j_call: TRBJ2-1; v_call: TRBV5-6; cdr3_length: 18; d_call: TRBD1; cdr3_aa: CASSDTGTGGSGYNEQFF; cdr3_nt: TGTGCCAGCAGCGACACCGGGACAGGGGGTTCAGGATACAATGAGCAGTTCTTC
clone_size: NA; j_call: TRBJ2-7; v_call: TRBV29-1; cdr3_length: 14; d_call: TRBD1; cdr3_aa: CSGPDRGWPYEQYF; cdr3_nt: TGCAGCGGGCCCGACAGGGGATGGCCCTACGAGCAGTACTTC
clone_size: NA; j_call: TRBJ1-2; v_call: TRBV6-1; cdr3_length: 14; d_call: TRBD1; cdr3_aa: CASSEGQGIYGYTF; cdr3_nt: TGTGCCAGCAGTGAGGGACAGGGGATTTATGGCTACACCTTC
clone_size: NA; j_call: TRBJ2-7; v_call: TRBV9; cdr3_length: 17; d_call: TRBD1; cdr3_aa: CASSVDPRAGGGGEQYF; cdr3_nt: TGTGCCAGCAGCGTAGATCCCCGGGCAGGGGGCGGAGGCGAGCAGTACTTC
clone_size: NA; j_call: TRBJ1-5; v_call: TRBV4-3; cdr3_length: 16; d_call: NA; cdr3_aa: CASSQWGQIVFRPQHF; cdr3_nt: TGCGCCAGCAGCCAATGGGGACAAATCGTGTTTAGGCCCCAGCATTTT
clone_size: few; j_call: TRBJ1-1; v_call: TRBV30; cdr3_length: 16; d_call: TRBD1; cdr3_aa: CASTEGQNIMNTEAFF; cdr3_nt: TGTGCCTCGACCGAGGGACAGAACATAATGAACACTGAAGCTTTCTTT
clone_size: once; j_call: TRBJ1-1; v_call: TRBV7-9; cdr3_length: 14; d_call: NA; cdr3_aa: CASSLPVGGTEAFF; cdr3_nt: TGTGCCAGCAGCTTACCGGTCGGTGGTACTGAAGCTTTCTTT
clone_size: NA; j_call: TRBJ2-3; v_call: TRBV28; cdr3_length: 16; d_call: TRBD2; cdr3_aa: CASSGTGTSDTDTQYF; cdr3_nt: TGTGCCAGCAGTGGTACCGGGACTAGCGACACAGATACGCAGTATTTT
clone_size: NA; j_call: TRBJ2-1; v_call: TRBV27; cdr3_length: 16; d_call: TRBD1; cdr3_aa: CASRDKTGVGYNEQFF; cdr3_nt: TGTGCCAGCAGAGATAAGACAGGGGTAGGCTACAATGAGCAGTTCTTC
clone_size: NA; j_call: TRBJ2-7; v_call: TRBV20-1; cdr3_length: 14; d_call: NA; cdr3_aa: CSASPAGSSYEQYF; cdr3_nt: TGCAGTGCTAGTCCAGCGGGTAGCTCCTACGAGCAGTACTTC
clone_size: few; j_call: TRBJ1-1; v_call: TRBV4-1; cdr3_length: 14; d_call: TRBD1; cdr3_aa: CASSQTGGKTEAFF; cdr3_nt: TGCGCCAGCAGCCAGACAGGGGGCAAAACTGAAGCTTTCTTT
clone_size: NA; j_call: TRBJ1-6; v_call: TRBV14; cdr3_length: 14; d_call: NA; cdr3_aa: CASSMESYNSPLHF; cdr3_nt: TGTGCCAGCAGTATGGAGTCCTATAATTCACCCCTCCACTTT
clone_size: NA; j_call: TRBJ2-3; v_call: TRBV7-3; cdr3_length: 14; d_call: NA; cdr3_aa: CASSPGGSLATQYF; cdr3_nt: TGTGCCAGCAGTCCCGGCGGTAGTTTAGCTACGCAGTATTTT
clone_size: once; j_call: TRBJ2-3; v_call: TRBV3-1/TRBV3-2; cdr3_length: 15; d_call: TRBD2; cdr3_aa: CASSQEGLSTDTQYF; cdr3_nt: TGTGCCAGCAGCCAAGAGGGACTAAGCACAGATACGCAGTATTTT
clone_size: NA; j_call: TRBJ2-3; v_call: TRBV7-3; cdr3_length: 15; d_call: TRBD2; cdr3_aa: CASRSSGGLTDTQYF; cdr3_nt: TGTGCCAGCAGGTCTAGCGGGGGCCTCACAGATACGCAGTATTTT
clone_size: once; j_call: TRBJ2-5; v_call: TRBV5-1; cdr3_length: 14; d_call: TRBD2; cdr3_aa: CASSPGRGEETQYF; cdr3_nt: TGCGCCAGCAGCCCGGGGCGGGGGGAAGAGACCCAGTACTTC
clone_size: NA; j_call: TRBJ1-6; v_call: TRBV9; cdr3_length: 15; d_call: NA; cdr3_aa: CASSPSAGALAPLHF; cdr3_nt: TGTGCCAGCAGCCCCTCGGCGGGGGCCCTTGCACCCCTCCACTTT
clone_size: NA; j_call: TRBJ2-4; v_call: TRBV27; cdr3_length: 18; d_call: TRBD2; cdr3_aa: CASSSLAGGPEAKNIQYF; cdr3_nt: TGTGCCAGCAGTTCTCTAGCGGGGGGGCCGGAAGCCAAAAACATTCAGTACTTC
clone_size: NA; j_call: TRBJ2-5; v_call: TRBV6-5; cdr3_length: 14; d_call: TRBD2; cdr3_aa: CASAAAGGLETQYF; cdr3_nt: TGTGCCAGCGCTGCAGCGGGGGGGCTGGAGACCCAGTACTTC
clone_size: NA; j_call: TRBJ2-1; v_call: TRBV7-9; cdr3_length: 14; d_call: TRBD2; cdr3_aa: CASSFGASGDEQFF; cdr3_nt: TGTGCCAGCAGCTTCGGTGCTAGCGGGGATGAGCAGTTCTTC
clone_size: NA; j_call: TRBJ1-3; v_call: TRBV9; cdr3_length: 17; d_call: NA; cdr3_aa: CASSVRAGILSGNTIYF; cdr3_nt: TGTGCCAGCAGCGTACGGGCCGGGATTCTCTCTGGAAACACCATATATTTT
clone_size: few; j_call: TRBJ2-1; v_call: TRBV28; cdr3_length: 15; d_call: TRBD2; cdr3_aa: CASSLGLAGVNEQFF; cdr3_nt: TGTGCCAGCAGTCTCGGACTAGCGGGAGTCAATGAGCAGTTCTTC
clone_size: once; j_call: TRBJ1-3; v_call: TRBV27; cdr3_length: 15; d_call: TRBD1; cdr3_aa: CASSLTGIDGNTIYF; cdr3_nt: TGTGCCAGCAGTTTGACAGGGATCGATGGAAACACCATATATTTT
clone_size: NA; j_call: TRBJ2-2; v_call: TRBV19; cdr3_length: 16; d_call: TRBD1; cdr3_aa: CASSIGPGQITGELFF; cdr3_nt: TGTGCCAGTAGTATAGGTCCGGGACAGATCACCGGGGAGCTGTTTTTT
clone_size: NA; j_call: TRBJ1-6; v_call: TRBV5-3; cdr3_length: 14; d_call: NA; cdr3_aa: CARIGTQIYSPLHF; cdr3_nt: TGTGCCAGAATAGGGACACAGATCTATTCACCCCTCCACTTT
clone_size: NA; j_call: TRBJ2-7; v_call: TRBV9; cdr3_length: 15; d_call: TRBD1; cdr3_aa: CASSADLQGAREQYF; cdr3_nt: TGTGCCAGCAGCGCCGATCTACAGGGGGCGCGTGAGCAGTACTTC
clone_size: NA; j_call: TRBJ1-4; v_call: TRBV4-3; cdr3_length: 16; d_call: TRBD1; cdr3_aa: CASSQGAGTADEKLFF; cdr3_nt: TGCGCCAGCAGCCAAGGGGCGGGGACAGCCGATGAAAAACTGTTTTTT
clone_size: NA; j_call: TRBJ1-3; v_call: TRBV5-8; cdr3_length: 17; d_call: NA; cdr3_aa: CASSLAFGEATGNTIYF; cdr3_nt: TGTGCCAGCAGCTTGGCGTTTGGAGAGGCCACTGGAAACACCATATATTTT
clone_size: NA; j_call: TRBJ2-2; v_call: TRBV2; cdr3_length: 18; d_call: TRBD1; cdr3_aa: CASSEALGGQGIGGELFF; cdr3_nt: TGTGCCAGCAGTGAAGCGCTTGGGGGACAGGGTATAGGCGGGGAGCTGTTTTTT
clone_size: NA; j_call: TRBJ1-1; v_call: TRBV4-3; cdr3_length: 17; d_call: NA; cdr3_aa: CASSQDAAGGLGAEAFF; cdr3_nt: TGCGCCAGCAGCCAAGATGCGGCTGGGGGACTAGGAGCTGAAGCTTTCTTT
clone_size: NA; j_call: TRBJ1-6; v_call: TRBV7-9; cdr3_length: 17; d_call: NA; cdr3_aa: CASSQRGKRRYNSPLHF; cdr3_nt: TGTGCCAGCAGCCAACGGGGGAAGAGGAGGTATAATTCACCCCTCCACTTT
clone_size: NA; j_call: TRBJ2-7; v_call: TRBV6-6; cdr3_length: 16; d_call: TRBD1; cdr3_aa: CASSYGPPGQSYEQYF; cdr3_nt: TGTGCCAGCAGTTACGGCCCCCCGGGACAGAGTTACGAGCAGTACTTC